These 10 T cell receptor beta chains originate from one sample sequenced in a study of response to subunit inactivated influenza vaccine. TCRdb passed the RT-PCR reads through MiXCR, listing each CDR3 protein once. Among about 180,000 distinct CDR3 sequences listed, around 8.8% were seen once. Sequences were derived from non-naive T cells sorted from PBMCs, sampled on the day of vaccination. These receptors were collected from a man aged 50-59 years who received an inactivated influenza vaccine.

Only a few counts were recorded for this clonotype. The chain recombines TRBV24-1 with TRBJ1-5; D not certain. The V end lost 8 bases, the J end lost 2 bases, and 12 bases lay between the germline ends. The CDR3 extends over 14 amino acids. The germline V gene has CDR1 KGHDR and CDR2 SFDVKD. The CDR3 nucleotides read TGTGCCACCACCGGAGGGCCCCGCAATCAGCCCCAGCATTTT. Protein product: CATTGGPRNQPQHF.

V is TRBV5-1 and J is TRBJ2-3; perhaps TRBD2 as D (5 bases). V shed 2 bases and J shed 6 bases, with 22 bases lying between them. The germline gives CDR1 SGHRS, CDR2 YFSETQ. This CDR3 has 17 amino acids. The chain's CDR3 is CASSLSRRGPPPDTQYF. CDR3 DNA sequence: TGCGCCAGCAGCTTAAGTAGAAGAGGGCCACCCCCCGATACGCAGTATTTT.

This clonotype has just a few counts. The chain uses TRBV3-1 and TRBJ2-1; unclear D gene. This CDR3 comprises 16 residues. V was shortened by 3 bases and J by 0 bases, with 12 bases between the two germline ends. Germline CDR1 and CDR2: LGHDT and YNNKEL (reference sequence). In nucleotides, the CDR3 is TGTGCCAGCAGCCAGTATGGATATAGCTCCTACAATGAGCAGTTCTTC. Amino acid sequence: CASSQYGYSSYNEQFF.

This clonotype has only a few counts. CDR3 loop: CASNETPDEQYF. DNA for the CDR3: TGTGCCAGCAATGAGACCCCTGACGAGCAGTACTTC. This chain connects TRBV12-3 or TRBV12-4 to TRBJ2-7, with D unresolved. The V gene lost 7 bases and the J gene lost 5 bases, with 12 bases spanning the gap. This CDR3 spans 12 amino acids.

This clonotype was found a few times. This chain links TRBV18 with TRBJ2-2, with D possibly called TRBD1 or TRBD2 (5 bases each). Germline V gene lookup returns CDR1 KGHSH and CDR2 LQKENI. The V gene lost 4 bases and the J gene lost 2 bases, with 11 bases spanning the gap. This CDR3 contains 15 residues. The DNA of the CDR3 is TGTGCCAGCTCACACCGGGACGGAAACACCGGGGAGCTGTTTTTT. Encoded protein: CASSHRDGNTGELFF.

This clonotype has ten or more counts. The genes are TRBV11-2 and TRBJ1-2; TRBD1 matches at 10 bases. The V gene end was trimmed by 6 bases and the J gene end by 3 bases; junction bases not matched to a gene: 10. The CDR3 is made up of 16 amino acids. Germline values: CDR1 SGHAT, CDR2 FQNNGV. CDR3 sequence (DNA): TGTGCCAGCAGACCCAAGACAGGGGGCCGCGACTATGGCTACACCTTC. The encoded protein is CASRPKTGGRDYGYTF.

Many counts were recorded for this clonotype. V and J are TRBV5-1 and TRBJ2-7; unclear D gene. Between the trimmed V and J ends, which lost 0 bases and 4 bases, there was a span of 8 bases. The germline V gene has CDR1 SGHRS and CDR2 YFSETQ. This CDR3 contains 13 residues. CDR3 coding DNA: TGCGCCAGCAGCTTGGAGTCCCGATACGAGCAGTACTTC. This gives the protein CASSLESRYEQYF.

The V call is TRBV9, the J call TRBJ2-5; TRBD2 aligns across 8 bases. V shed 6 bases and J 6 bases; nucleotides not matched to a gene: 22. The CDR3 is made up of 18 amino acids. Germline V gene data show CDR1 as SGDLS and CDR2 as YYNGEE. The CDR3 sequence: CASTKGAGTRYFWKTQYF. The CDR3 region has the DNA TGTGCCAGCACTAAAGGGGCGGGGACTAGATATTTTTGGAAGACCCAGTACTTC.

This clonotype was recorded a few times. This chain links TRBV4-1 with TRBJ1-2; no clear D. Trimming cost V 4 bases and J 0 bases, with 12 bases left between them. The CDR3 totals 15 residues. Germline values: CDR1 MGHRA, CDR2 YSYEKL. The CDR3 loop is CASSPTGVANYGYTF. CDR3 nucleotides: TGCGCCAGCAGCCCAACTGGGGTAGCTAACTATGGCTACACCTTC.

The table lists this clonotype with many counts. V gene TRBV12-3 or TRBV12-4 combines with J gene TRBJ1-6; 8 bases line up with TRBD1. This CDR3 has 16 residues. J gave up 9 bases and V 4 bases, and 11 bases lay outside the gene matches. The chain's CDR3 is CASSSSQGAGVSPLHF. CDR3 bases: TGTGCCAGCAGTTCTTCTCAGGGGGCTGGTGTTTCACCCCTCCACTTT.